This T cell receptor (beta chain) was found in a study of metastatic and nonmetastatic thyroid tumors. This clone was seen a handful of times. Its ends do not fully match the called genes, so a read error is possible. Each patient came to thyroid surgery without any prior treatment (of any kind). This CDR3 spans 15 amino acids. Germline V gives CDR1 MDHEN, CDR2 SYDVKM. TCRdb re-analyzed the PCR reads through MiXCR. The sample includes 25,000 to 30,000 clones, roughly 25% of them seen just once. The chain recombines TRBV28 with TRBJ2-5; D perhaps matches TRBD2 (5 bases). Source material: blood. This clonotype originated in a female donor with papillary thyroid cancer or a benign thyroid nodule (not recorded which). Some clones in this sample may be carry-over from other donors' samples. The CDR3 here is CASIDWVGVQDTQYF. The CDR3 region has the DNA TGTGCCAGCATTGATTGGGTCGGGGTTCAAGATACCCAGTACTTC.